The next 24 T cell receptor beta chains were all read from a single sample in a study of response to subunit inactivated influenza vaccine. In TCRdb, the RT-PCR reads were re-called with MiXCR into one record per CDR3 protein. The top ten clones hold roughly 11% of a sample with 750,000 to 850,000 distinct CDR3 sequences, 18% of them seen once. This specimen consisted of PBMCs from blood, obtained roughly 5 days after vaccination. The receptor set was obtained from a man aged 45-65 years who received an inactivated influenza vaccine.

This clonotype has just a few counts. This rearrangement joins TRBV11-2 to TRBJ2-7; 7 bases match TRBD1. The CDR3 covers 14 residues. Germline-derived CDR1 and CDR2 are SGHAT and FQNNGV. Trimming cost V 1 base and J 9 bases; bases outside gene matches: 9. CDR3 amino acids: CASSLGWDSGMQYF. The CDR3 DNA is TGTGCCAGCAGCTTAGGTTGGGACAGTGGTATGCAGTACTTC.

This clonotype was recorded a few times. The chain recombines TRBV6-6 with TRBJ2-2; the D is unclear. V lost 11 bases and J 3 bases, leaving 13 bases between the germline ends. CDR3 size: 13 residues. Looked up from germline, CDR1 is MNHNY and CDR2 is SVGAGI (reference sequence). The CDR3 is CACAWGYTGELFF. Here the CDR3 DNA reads TGTGCCTGCGCTTGGGGTTACACCGGGGAGCTGTTTTTT.

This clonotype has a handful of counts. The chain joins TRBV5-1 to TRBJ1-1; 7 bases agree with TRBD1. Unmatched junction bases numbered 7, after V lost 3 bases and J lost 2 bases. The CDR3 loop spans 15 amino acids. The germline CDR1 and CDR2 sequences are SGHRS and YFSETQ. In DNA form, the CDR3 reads TGCGCCAGCAGCTCCCCTGACAGGGTAAACACTGAAGCTTTCTTT. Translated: CASSSPDRVNTEAFF.

The CDR3 sequence is CASSLALADYEQYF. In DNA form, the CDR3 reads TGCGCCAGCAGCTTGGCACTAGCGGACTACGAGCAGTACTTC. V and J are TRBV5-1 and TRBJ2-7, with 8 bases aligning to TRBD2. This CDR3 comprises 14 residues. The J segment lost 3 bases and the V segment lost 0 bases, leaving 2 bases of the junction unmatched. The germline CDR1 and CDR2 sequences are SGHRS and YFSETQ.

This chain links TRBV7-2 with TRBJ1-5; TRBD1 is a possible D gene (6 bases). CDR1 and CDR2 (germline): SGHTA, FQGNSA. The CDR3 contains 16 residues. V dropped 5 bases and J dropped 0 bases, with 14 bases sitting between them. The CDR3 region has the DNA TGTGCCAGCAGCGCTCAGACAGGTTATAGCAATCAGCCCCAGCATTTT. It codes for CASSAQTGYSNQPQHF.

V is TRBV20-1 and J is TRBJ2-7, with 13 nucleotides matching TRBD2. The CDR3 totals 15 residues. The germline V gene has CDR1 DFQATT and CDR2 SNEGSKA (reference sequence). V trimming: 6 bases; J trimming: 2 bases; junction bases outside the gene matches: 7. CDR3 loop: CSASMGLAGTYEQYF. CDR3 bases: TGCAGTGCCAGCATGGGACTAGCGGGAACCTACGAGCAGTACTTC.

For the CDR3, the DNA is TGCAGTGCTCAGCGGTTCCCTGACCATGAGCAGTTCTTC. Protein product: CSAQRFPDHEQFF. The chain uses TRBV20-1 and TRBJ2-1; tentative D call: TRBD2 (5 bases). Trimming pared 5 bases from V and 8 bases from J, leaving 16 bases between. The length of the CDR3 is 13 residues. The germline V gene has CDR1 DFQATT and CDR2 SNEGSKA (reference sequence).

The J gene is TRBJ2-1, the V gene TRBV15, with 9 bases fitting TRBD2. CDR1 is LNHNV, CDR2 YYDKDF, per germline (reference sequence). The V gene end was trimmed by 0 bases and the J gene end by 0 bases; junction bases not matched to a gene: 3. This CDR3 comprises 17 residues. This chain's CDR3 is CATSRDYSGGSYNEQFF. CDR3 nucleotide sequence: TGTGCCACCAGCAGAGATTATAGCGGGGGCTCCTACAATGAGCAGTTCTTC.

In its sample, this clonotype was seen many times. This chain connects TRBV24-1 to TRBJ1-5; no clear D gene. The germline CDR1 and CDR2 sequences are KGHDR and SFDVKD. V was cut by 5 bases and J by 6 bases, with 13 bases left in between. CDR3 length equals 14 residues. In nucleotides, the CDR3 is TGTGCCACCAGTGGCCGAGCTACCACTCAGCCCCAGCATTTT. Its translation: CATSGRATTQPQHF.

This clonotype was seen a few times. The CDR3 coding sequence is TGCGCCAGCAGCTTGGACTCTGCGGCCGGCACAGATACGCAGTATTTT. Translated, it gives CASSLDSAAGTDTQYF. This rearrangement joins TRBV5-1 to TRBJ2-3; D call uncertain. CDR3 size: 16 residues. CDR1 SGHRS and CDR2 YFSETQ come from the germline V gene. V was pared by 0 bases and J by 1 base, with 12 bases between.

The DNA for the CDR3 is TGTGCCAGCAGTTACTCGACGGGACTTCTTTACAATGAGCAGTTCTTC. Residues: CASSYSTGLLYNEQFF. The chain carries TRBV6-5 and TRBJ2-1; a possible D gene is TRBD2 (6 bases). Germline loops: CDR1 MNHEY, CDR2 SVGAGI. Trimming took off 0 bases at V and 4 bases at J, with 13 bases between the two ends. The CDR3 totals 16 residues.

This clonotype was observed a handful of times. DNA of the CDR3: TGTGCCAGCAGCCGTGAGGACAGGGGAATGTACGAGCAGTACTTC. It yields the protein CASSREDRGMYEQYF. The gene calls are TRBV5-5 and TRBJ2-7; 9 bases are shared with TRBD1. V lost 4 bases and J lost 4; bases outside the gene matches: 9. CDR3 length equals 15 residues. Germline assignment: CDR1 SGHKS and CDR2 YYEKEE (reference sequence).

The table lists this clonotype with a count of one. CDR3 in DNA: TGTGCCAGCAGTTACTCGGGGGAAGAAGGCTACACCTTC. It specifies CASSYSGEEGYTF. The chain employs TRBV6-2 or TRBV6-3 and TRBJ1-2, with a weak D call TRBD1 (5 bases). The V end was cut by 0 bases, the J end by 8 bases, with 10 bases between. The CDR3 is 13 residues long. Germline lookup yields CDR1 MNHEY and CDR2 SVGEGT.

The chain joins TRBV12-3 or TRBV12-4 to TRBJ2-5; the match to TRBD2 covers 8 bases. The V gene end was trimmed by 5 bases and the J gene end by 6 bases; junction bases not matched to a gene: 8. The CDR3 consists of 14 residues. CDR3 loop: CASSDGRGSKTQYF. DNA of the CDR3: TGTGCCAGCAGTGACGGGAGGGGGTCCAAGACCCAGTACTTC.

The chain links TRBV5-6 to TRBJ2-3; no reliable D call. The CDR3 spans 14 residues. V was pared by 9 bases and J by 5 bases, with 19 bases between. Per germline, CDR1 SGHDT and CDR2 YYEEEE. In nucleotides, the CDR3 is TGTGCCACGAAACGCTATCAGGTAGTAGATACGCAGTATTTT. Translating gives CATKRYQVVDTQYF.

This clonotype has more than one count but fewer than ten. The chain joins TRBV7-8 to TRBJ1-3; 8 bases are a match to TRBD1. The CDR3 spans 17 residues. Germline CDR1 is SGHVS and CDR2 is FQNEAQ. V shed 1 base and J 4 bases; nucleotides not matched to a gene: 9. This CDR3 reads CASSLGPDRVSGNTIYF. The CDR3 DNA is TGTGCCAGCAGCTTAGGTCCGGACAGGGTGTCAGGAAACACCATATATTTT. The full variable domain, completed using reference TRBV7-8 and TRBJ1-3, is GAGVSQSPRYKVAKRGQDVALRCDPISGHVSLFWYQQALGQGPEFLTYFQNEAQLDKSGLPSDRFFAERPEGSVSTLKIQRTQQEDSAVYLCASSLGPDRVSGNTIYFGEGSWLTVV.

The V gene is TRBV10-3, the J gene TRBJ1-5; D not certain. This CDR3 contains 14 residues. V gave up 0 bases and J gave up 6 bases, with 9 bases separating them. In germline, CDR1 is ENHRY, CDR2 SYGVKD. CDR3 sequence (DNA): TGTGCCATCAGTGAGTCGGCAGCTCTTCAGCCCCAGCATTTT. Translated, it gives CAISESAALQPQHF.

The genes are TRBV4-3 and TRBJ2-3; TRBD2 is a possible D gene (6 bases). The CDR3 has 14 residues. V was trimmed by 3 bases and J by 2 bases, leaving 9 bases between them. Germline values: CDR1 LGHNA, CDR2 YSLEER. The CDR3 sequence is CASSHTSNTDTQYF. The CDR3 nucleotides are TGCGCCAGCAGCCATACTAGCAACACAGATACGCAGTATTTT.

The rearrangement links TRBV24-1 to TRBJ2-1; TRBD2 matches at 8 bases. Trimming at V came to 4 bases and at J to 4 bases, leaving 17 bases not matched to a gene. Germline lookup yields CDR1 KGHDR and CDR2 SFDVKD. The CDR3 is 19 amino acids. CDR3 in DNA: TGTGCCACCAGTGAGCACGATTGCGGGGGGCAACCGTGTTACAATGAGCAGTTCTTC. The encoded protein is CATSEHDCGGQPCYNEQFF.

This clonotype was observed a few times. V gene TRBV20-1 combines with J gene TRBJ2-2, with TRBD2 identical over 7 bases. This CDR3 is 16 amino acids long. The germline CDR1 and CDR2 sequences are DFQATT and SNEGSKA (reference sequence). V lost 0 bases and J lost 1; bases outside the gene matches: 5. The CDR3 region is CSARDRRGGNTGELFF. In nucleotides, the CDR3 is TGCAGTGCTAGAGATCGCCGCGGGGGGAACACCGGGGAGCTGTTTTTT.

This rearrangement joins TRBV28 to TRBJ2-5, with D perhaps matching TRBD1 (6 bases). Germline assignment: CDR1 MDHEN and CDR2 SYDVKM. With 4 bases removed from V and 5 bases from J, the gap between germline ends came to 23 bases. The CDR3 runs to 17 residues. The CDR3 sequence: CASSSGPTGWRLETQYF. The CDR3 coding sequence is TGTGCCAGCAGTTCCGGCCCTACAGGGTGGCGGTTGGAGACCCAGTACTTC.

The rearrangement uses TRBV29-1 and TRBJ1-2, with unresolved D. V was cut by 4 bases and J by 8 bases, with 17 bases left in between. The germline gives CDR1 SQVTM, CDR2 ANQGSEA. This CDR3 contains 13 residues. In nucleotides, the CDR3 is TGCAGCGTTGTAGGAGGGAGGACGAACGGCTACACCTTC. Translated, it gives CSVVGGRTNGYTF.

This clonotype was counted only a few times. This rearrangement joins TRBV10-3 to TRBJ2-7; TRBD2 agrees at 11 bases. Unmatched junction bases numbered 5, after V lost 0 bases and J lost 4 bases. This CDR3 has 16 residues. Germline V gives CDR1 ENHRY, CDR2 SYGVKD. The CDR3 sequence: CAISESRLAGGYEQYF. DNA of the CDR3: TGTGCCATCAGTGAGTCGAGGCTAGCGGGGGGATACGAGCAGTACTTC.

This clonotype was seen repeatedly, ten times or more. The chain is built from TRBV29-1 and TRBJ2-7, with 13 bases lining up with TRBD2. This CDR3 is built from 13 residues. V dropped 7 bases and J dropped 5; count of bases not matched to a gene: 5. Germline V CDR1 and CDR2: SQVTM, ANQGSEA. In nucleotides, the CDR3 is TGCAGCGGTCGGACTAGCGGGAGAGACGAGCAGTACTTC. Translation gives CSGRTSGRDEQYF.